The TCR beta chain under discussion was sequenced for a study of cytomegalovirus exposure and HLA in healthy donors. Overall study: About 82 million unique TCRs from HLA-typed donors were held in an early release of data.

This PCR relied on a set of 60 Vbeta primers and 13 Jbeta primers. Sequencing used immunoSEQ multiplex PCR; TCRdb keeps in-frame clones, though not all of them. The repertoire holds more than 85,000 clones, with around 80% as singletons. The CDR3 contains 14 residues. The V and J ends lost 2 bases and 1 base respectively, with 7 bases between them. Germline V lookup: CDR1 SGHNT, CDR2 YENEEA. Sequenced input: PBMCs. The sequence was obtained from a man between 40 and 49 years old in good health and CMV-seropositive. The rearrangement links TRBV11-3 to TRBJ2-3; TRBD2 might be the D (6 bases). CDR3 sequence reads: CASSLSSGTDTQYF. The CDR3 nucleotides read TGTGCCAGCAGCTTATCTAGCGGCACAGATACGCAGTATTTT.